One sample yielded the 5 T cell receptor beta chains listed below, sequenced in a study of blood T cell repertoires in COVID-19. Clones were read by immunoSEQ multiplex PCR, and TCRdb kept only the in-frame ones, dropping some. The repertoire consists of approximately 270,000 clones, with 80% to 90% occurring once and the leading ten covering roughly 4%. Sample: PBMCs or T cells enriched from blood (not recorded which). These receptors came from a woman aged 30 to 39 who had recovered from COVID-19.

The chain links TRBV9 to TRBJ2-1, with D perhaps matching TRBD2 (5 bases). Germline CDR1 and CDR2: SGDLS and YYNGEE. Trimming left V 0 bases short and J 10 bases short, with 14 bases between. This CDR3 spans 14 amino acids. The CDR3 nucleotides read TGTGCCAGCAGCGTAGACGGGAAGTATGTCGAGCAGTTCTTC. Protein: CASSVDGKYVEQFF.

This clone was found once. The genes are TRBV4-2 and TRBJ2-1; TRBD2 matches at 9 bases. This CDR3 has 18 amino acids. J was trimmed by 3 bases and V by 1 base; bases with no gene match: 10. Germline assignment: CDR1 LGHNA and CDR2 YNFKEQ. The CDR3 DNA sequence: TGTGCCAGCAGCCAAGTCTTAGGAGCGGGGGGCATCTACAATGAGCAGTTCTTC. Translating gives CASSQVLGAGGIYNEQFF.

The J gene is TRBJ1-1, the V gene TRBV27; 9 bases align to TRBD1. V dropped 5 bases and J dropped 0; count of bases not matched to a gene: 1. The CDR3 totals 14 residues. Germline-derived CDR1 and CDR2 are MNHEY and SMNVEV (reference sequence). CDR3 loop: CASSDRGVNTEAFF. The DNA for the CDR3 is TGTGCCAGCAGTGACAGGGGGGTGAACACTGAAGCTTTCTTT.

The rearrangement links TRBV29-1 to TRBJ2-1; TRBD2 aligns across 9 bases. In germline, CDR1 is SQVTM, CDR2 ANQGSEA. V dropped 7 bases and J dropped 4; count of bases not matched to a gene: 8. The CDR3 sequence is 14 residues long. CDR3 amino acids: CSAVAGDTYNEQFF. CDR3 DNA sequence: TGCAGCGCCGTAGCGGGGGACACGTACAATGAGCAGTTCTTC.

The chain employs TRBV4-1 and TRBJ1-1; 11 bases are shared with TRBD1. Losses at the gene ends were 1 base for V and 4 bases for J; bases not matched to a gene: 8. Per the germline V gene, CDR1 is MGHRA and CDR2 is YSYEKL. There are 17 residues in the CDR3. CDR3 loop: CASSQASGTGGSTEAFF. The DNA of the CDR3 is TGCGCCAGCAGCCAAGCATCCGGGACAGGGGGATCCACTGAAGCTTTCTTT.